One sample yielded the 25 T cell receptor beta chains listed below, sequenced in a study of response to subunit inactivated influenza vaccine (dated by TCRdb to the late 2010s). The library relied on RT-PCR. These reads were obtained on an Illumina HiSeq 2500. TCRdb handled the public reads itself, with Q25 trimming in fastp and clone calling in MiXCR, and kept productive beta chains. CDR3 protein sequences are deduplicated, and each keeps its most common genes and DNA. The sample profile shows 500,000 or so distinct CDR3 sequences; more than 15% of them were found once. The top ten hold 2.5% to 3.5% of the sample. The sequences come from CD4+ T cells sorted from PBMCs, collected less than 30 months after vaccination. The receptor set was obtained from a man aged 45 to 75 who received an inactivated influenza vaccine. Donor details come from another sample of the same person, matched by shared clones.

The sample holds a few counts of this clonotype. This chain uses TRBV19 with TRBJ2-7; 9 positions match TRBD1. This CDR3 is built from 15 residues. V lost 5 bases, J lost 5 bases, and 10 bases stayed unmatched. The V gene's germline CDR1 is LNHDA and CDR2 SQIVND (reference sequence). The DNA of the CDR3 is TGTGCCAGTAGTCCGAGGTCAGGGACAGGGAACGAGCAGTACTTC. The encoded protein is CASSPRSGTGNEQYF.

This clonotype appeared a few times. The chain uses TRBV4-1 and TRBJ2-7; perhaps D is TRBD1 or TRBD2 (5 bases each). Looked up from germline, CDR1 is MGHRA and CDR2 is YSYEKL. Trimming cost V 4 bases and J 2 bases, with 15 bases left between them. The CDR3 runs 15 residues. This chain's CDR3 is CASSPEGQGPYEQYF. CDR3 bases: TGCGCCAGCAGCCCCGAGGGCCAGGGACCCTACGAGCAGTACTTC.

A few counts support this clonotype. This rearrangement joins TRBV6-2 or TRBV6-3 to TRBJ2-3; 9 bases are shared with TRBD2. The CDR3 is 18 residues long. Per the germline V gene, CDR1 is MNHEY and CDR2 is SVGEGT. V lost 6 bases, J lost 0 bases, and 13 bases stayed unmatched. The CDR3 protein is CASSYTSGRTESTDTQYF. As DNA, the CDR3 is TGTGCCAGCAGCTATACTAGCGGGCGAACCGAAAGCACAGATACGCAGTATTTT.

The CDR3 is CASSLRTAGNTEAFF. DNA for the CDR3: TGTGCCAGCAGCCTTCGGACAGCCGGGAACACTGAAGCTTTCTTT. The V call is TRBV7-2, the J call TRBJ1-1, with D perhaps TRBD1 (6 bases). The CDR3 totals 15 residues. Deletions cut 5 bases from V and 1 base from J, with 14 bases between. Germline V lookup: CDR1 SGHTA, CDR2 FQGNSA.

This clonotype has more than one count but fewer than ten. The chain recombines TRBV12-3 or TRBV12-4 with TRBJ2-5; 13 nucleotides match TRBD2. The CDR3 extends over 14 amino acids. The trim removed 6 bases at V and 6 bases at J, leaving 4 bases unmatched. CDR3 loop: CASRRTSGSQTQYF. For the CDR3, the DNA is TGTGCCAGCAGAAGGACTAGCGGGAGTCAGACCCAGTACTTC.

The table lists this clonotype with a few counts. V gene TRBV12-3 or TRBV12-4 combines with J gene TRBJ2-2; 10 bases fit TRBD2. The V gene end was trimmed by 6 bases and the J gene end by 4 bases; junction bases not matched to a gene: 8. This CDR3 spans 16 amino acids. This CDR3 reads CASSPSGSAGTGELFF. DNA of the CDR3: TGTGCCAGCAGCCCTAGCGGGAGCGCTGGCACCGGGGAGCTGTTTTTT.

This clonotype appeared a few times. CDR3 in amino acids: CASSGTGNNSPLHF. DNA of the CDR3: TGTGCCAGCAGTGGGACTGGAAATAATTCACCCCTCCACTTT. The chain joins TRBV2 to TRBJ1-6, with D unclear. The CDR3 contains 14 residues. Germline V gene sequence: CDR1 SNHLY, CDR2 FYNNEI. Trimming removed 4 bases from V and 5 bases from J, with 9 bases in between. Full variable domain (rest looked up from reference TRBV2 and TRBJ1-6): EPEVTQTPSHQVTQMGQEVILRCVPISNHLYFYWYRQILGQKVEFLVSFYNNEISEKSEIFDDQFSVERPDGSNFTLKIRSTKLEDSAMYFCASSGTGNNSPLHFGNGTRLTVT.

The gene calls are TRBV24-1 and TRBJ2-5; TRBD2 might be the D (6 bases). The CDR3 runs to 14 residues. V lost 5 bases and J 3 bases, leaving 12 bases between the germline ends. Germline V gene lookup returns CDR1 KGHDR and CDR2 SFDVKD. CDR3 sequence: CATSATTGEETQYF. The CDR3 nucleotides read TGTGCCACCAGTGCCACGACGGGGGAAGAGACCCAGTACTTC.

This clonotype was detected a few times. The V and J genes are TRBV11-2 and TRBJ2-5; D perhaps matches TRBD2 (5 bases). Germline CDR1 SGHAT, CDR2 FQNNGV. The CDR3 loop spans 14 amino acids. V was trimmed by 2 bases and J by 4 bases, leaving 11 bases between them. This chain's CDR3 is CASSLSRGRETQYF. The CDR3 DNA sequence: TGTGCCAGCAGCTTAAGTAGAGGGAGAGAGACCCAGTACTTC.

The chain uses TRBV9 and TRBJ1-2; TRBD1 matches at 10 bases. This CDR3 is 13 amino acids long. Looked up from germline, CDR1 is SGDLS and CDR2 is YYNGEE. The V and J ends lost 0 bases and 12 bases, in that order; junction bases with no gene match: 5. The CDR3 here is CASSVGDRGRDTF. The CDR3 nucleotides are TGTGCCAGCAGCGTAGGCGACAGGGGGCGCGACACCTTC. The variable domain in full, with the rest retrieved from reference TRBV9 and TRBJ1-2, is DSGVTQTPKHLITATGQRVTLRCSPRSGDLSVYWYQQSLDQGLQFLIQYYNGEERAKGNILERFSAQQFPDLHSELNLSSLELGDSALYFCASSVGDRGRDTFGSGTRLTVV.

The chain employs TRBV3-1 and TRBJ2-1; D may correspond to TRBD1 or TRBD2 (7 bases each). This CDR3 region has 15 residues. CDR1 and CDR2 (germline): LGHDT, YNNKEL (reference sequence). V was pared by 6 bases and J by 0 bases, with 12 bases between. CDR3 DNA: TGTGCCAGCAGAGGGAGGGACAGCTCCTACAATGAGCAGTTCTTC. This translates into CASRGRDSSYNEQFF.

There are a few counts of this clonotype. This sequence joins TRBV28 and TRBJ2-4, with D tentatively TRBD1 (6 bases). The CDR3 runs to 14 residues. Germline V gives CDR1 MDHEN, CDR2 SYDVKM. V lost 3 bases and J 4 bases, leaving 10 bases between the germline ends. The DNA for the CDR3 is TGTGCCAGCAGTTTCGTTACAGGGAAAAACATTCAGTACTTC. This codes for CASSFVTGKNIQYF.

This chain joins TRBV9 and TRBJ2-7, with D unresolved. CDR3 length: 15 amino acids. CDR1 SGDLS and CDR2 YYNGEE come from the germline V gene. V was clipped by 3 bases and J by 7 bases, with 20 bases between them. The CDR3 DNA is TGTGCCAGCAGCGCCCAAAAAGATCCGATGGGAGAGCAGTACTTC. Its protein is CASSAQKDPMGEQYF. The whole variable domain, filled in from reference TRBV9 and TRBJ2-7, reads DSGVTQTPKHLITATGQRVTLRCSPRSGDLSVYWYQQSLDQGLQFLIQYYNGEERAKGNILERFSAQQFPDLHSELNLSSLELGDSALYFCASSAQKDPMGEQYFGPGTRLTVT.

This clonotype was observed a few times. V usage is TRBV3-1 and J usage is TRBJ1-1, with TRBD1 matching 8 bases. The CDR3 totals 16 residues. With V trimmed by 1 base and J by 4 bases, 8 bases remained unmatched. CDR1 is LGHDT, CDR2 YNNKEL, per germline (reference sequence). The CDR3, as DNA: TGTGCCAGCAGCCAAGGGCCAGGGGGCCTTGGCACTGAAGCTTTCTTT. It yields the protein CASSQGPGGLGTEAFF.

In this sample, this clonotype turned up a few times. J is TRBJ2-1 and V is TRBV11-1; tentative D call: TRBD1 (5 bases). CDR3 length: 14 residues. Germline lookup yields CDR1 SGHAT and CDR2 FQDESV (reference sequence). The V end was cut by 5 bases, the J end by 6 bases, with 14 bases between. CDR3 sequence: CASSPAQGSNEQFF. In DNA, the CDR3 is TGTGCCAGCAGCCCGGCGCAGGGATCCAATGAGCAGTTCTTC.

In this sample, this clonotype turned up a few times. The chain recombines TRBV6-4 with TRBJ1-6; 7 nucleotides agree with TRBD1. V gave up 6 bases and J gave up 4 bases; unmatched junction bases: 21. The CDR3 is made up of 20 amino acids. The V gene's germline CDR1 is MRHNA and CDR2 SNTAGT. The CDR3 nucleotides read TGTGCCAGCAGCCCCAAGGGGGACAGACAATCAAGCCATTATAATTCACCCCTCCACTTT. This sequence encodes CASSPKGDRQSSHYNSPLHF.

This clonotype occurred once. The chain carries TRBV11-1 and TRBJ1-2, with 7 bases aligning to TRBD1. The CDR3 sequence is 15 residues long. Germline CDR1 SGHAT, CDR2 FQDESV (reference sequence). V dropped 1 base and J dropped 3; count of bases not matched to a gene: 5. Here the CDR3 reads CASSLGQGSYYGYTF. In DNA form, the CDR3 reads TGTGCCAGCAGCTTAGGACAGGGAAGTTACTATGGCTACACCTTC.

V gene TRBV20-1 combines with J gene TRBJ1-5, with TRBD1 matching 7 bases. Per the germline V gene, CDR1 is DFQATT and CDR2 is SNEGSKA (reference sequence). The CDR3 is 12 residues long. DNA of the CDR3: TGCAGCACAGGGGACAGCAATCAGCCCCAGCATTTT. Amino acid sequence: CSTGDSNQPQHF.

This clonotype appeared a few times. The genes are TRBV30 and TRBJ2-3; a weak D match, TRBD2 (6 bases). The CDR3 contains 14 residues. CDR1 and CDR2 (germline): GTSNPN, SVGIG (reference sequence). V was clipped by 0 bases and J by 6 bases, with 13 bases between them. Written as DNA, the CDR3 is TGTGCCTGGAGTGTACCCGCGGGGTCTGATACGCAGTATTTT. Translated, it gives CAWSVPAGSDTQYF. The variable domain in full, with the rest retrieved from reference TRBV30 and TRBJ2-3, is SQTIHQWPATLVQPVGSPLSLECTVEGTSNPNLYWYRQAAGRGLQLLFYSVGIGQISSEVPQNLSASRPQDRQFILSSKKLLLSDSGFYLCAWSVPAGSDTQYFGPGTRLTVL.

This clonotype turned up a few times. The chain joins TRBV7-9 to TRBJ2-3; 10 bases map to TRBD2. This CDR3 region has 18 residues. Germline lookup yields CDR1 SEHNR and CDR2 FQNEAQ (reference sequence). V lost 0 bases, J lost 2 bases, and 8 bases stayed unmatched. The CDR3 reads CASSLAGASGGPTDTQYF. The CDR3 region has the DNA TGTGCCAGCAGCTTAGCGGGGGCTAGCGGGGGTCCCACAGATACGCAGTATTTT.

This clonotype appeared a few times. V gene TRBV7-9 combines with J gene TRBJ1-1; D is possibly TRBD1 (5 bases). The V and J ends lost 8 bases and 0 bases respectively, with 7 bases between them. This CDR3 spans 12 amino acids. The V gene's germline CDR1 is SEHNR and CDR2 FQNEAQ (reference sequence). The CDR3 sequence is CASDRLNTEAFF. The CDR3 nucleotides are TGTGCCAGCGACAGATTGAACACTGAAGCTTTCTTT.

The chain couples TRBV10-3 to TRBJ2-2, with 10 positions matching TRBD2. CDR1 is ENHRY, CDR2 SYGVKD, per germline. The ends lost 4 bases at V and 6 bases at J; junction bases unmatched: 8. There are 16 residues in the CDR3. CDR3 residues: CAISGGAGGRPGELFF. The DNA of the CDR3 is TGTGCCATCAGTGGAGGAGCGGGGGGGCGACCCGGGGAGCTGTTTTTT.

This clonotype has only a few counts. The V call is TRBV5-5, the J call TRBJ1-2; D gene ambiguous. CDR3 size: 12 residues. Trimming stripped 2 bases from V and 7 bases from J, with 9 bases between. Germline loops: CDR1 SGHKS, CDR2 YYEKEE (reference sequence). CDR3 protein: CASSFPEAGYTF. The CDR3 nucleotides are TGTGCCAGCAGCTTCCCGGAGGCTGGCTACACCTTC.

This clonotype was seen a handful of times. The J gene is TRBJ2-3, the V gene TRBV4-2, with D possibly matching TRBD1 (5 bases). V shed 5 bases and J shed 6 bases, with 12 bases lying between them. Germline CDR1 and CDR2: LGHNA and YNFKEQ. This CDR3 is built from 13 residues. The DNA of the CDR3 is TGTGCCAGCAGCGGACGGAAGGGGGATACGCAGTATTTT. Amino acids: CASSGRKGDTQYF.

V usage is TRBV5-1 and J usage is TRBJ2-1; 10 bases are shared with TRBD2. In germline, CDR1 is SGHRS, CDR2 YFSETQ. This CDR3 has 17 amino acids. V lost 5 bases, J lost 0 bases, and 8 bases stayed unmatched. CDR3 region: CASRPSGSSSSYNEQFF. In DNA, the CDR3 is TGCGCCAGCAGACCTAGCGGGAGCTCGAGCTCCTACAATGAGCAGTTCTTC.